This T cell receptor beta chain was recovered during a study of blood T cell repertoires in COVID-19. Study context: COVID-19 samples collected from the United States, Italy and Spain covered acute and convalescent phases. PBMCs, B-cell-depleted T cells, or T cells were the source of the cDNA or gDNA that made up the material.

Original handling: From reference gene primer amplification, estimates of nucleated cell counts were derived. The assay was immunoSEQ multiplex PCR, and TCRdb's table has in-frame clones only and misses some. The DNA was the basis for D and trimming; V, J and clone size are from that table. The profile shows 80,000 to 95,000 clones, around 93% of them singletons. This CDR3 spans 16 amino acids. Looked up from germline, CDR1 is SGHRS and CDR2 is YFSETQ. V shed 6 bases, J shed 5 bases, and the junction held 10 bases outside the gene matches. V and J are TRBV5-1 and TRBJ2-2; 10 bases fit TRBD1. This receptor was identified in a human donor with active COVID-19. The donor label of this sample is uncertain. The specimen was peripheral blood. The CDR3 region is CASNPSGTGETGELFF. The CDR3 bases are TGCGCCAGCAACCCCTCCGGGACAGGGGAGACCGGGGAGCTGTTTTTT. Full variable domain (remainder filled in from reference TRBV5-1 and TRBJ2-2): KAGVTQTPRYLIKTRGQQVTLSCSPISGHRSVSWYQQTPGQGLQFLFEYFSETQRNKGNFPGRFSGRQFSNSRSEMNVSTLELGDSALYLCASNPSGTGETGELFFGEGSRLTVL.